Below are 29 T cell receptor beta chains sequenced from a single sample in a study of blood T cell repertoires in COVID-19. Sequencing used immunoSEQ multiplex PCR; TCRdb keeps in-frame clones, though not all of them. Seen here are approximately 88,000 clones, about nine tenths observed once, and the top ten hold approximately 4.1%. The sequenced material came from peripheral blood. The origin of the receptors is a woman aged 45-60 years in a cohort sampled during active COVID-19.

This clone was found once. The V gene is TRBV3-1 (or the pseudogene TRBV3-2), the J gene TRBJ2-1, with D maybe TRBD2 (6 bases). V gave up 1 base and J gave up 15 bases, with 22 bases separating them. The CDR3 covers 15 residues. The germline V gene encodes CDR1 LGHDT and CDR2 YNNKEL (reference sequence). The CDR3 sequence is CASSQGSLRAGSWFF. In DNA, the CDR3 is TGTGCCAGCAGCCAAGGCTCATTGAGGGCGGGATCCTGGTTCTTC.

The chain links TRBV6-6 to TRBJ2-1; TRBD1 might be the D (6 bases). The CDR3 has 12 amino acids. The V and J ends lost 10 bases and 3 bases respectively, with 10 bases between them. Germline V CDR1 and CDR2: MNHNY, SVGAGI (reference sequence). CDR3: CATRGGYNEQFF. The CDR3 nucleotides read TGTGCCACCCGAGGGGGCTACAATGAGCAGTTCTTC.

DNA of the CDR3: TGTGCCTCCTCCCCGCGGGGATGGTACCAAGAGACCCAGTACTTC. Translation gives CASSPRGWYQETQYF. The chain has TRBV5-6 and TRBJ2-5; D is perhaps TRBD2 (6 bases). With 10 bases removed from V and 0 bases from J, the gap between germline ends came to 19 bases. The CDR3 runs 15 residues. CDR1 is SGHDT, CDR2 YYEEEE, per germline. Full variable domain (missing parts from reference TRBV5-6 and TRBJ2-5): DAGVTQSPTHLIKTRGQQVTLRCSPKSGHDTVSWYQQALGQGPQFIFQYYEEEERQRGNFPDRFSGHQFPNYSSELNVNALLLGDSALYLCASSPRGWYQETQYFGPGTRLLVL.

This chain links TRBV5-1 with TRBJ1-1, with 11 nucleotides matching TRBD1. V lost 3 bases to trimming and J lost 0 bases; unmatched junction nucleotides: 4. This CDR3 contains 16 residues. Per germline, CDR1 SGHRS and CDR2 YFSETQ. CDR3 sequence (DNA): TGCGCCAGCAGCTCTGGACAGGGGGCTATGAACACTGAAGCTTTCTTT. This translates into CASSSGQGAMNTEAFF.

V is TRBV11-1 and J is TRBJ2-3; maybe TRBD2 (6 bases). The CDR3 sequence is 15 residues long. Germline CDR1 reads SGHAT; CDR2 reads FQDESV (reference sequence). Deletions cut 5 bases from V and 6 bases from J, with 18 bases between. The CDR3 here is CASSMDFRGSDTQYF. The CDR3 DNA follows: TGTGCCAGCAGCATGGACTTTCGGGGGAGTGATACGCAGTATTTT.

CDR3 loop: CASSLGNGGGTDTQYF. CDR3 bases: TGTGCCAGCAGCTTAGGGAACGGGGGTGGCACAGATACGCAGTATTTT. This rearrangement joins TRBV11-2 to TRBJ2-3; possible D gene TRBD2, 6 bases. CDR3 length: 16 residues. Trimming stripped 1 base from V and 1 base from J, with 12 bases between. From germline, CDR1 is SGHAT and CDR2 FQNNGV.

The rearrangement joins TRBV3-1 (or the pseudogene TRBV3-2) to TRBJ2-3; a weak D match, TRBD1 (5 bases). Germline CDR1 and CDR2: LGHDT and YNNKEL (reference sequence). The germline V and J ends were trimmed by 0 bases and 4 bases, with 26 bases remaining between them. The CDR3 is 20 residues long. The CDR3, as DNA: TGTGCCAGCAGCCAAGATGATATGGTGTTAAGGGGTAGGAGTGCAGATACGCAGTATTTT. Protein product: CASSQDDMVLRGRSADTQYF.

The chain recombines TRBV6-5 with TRBJ2-3, with 12 bases that match TRBD2. The CDR3 totals 14 residues. Trimming took 7 bases from V and 4 from J; bases not matched to a gene: 3. CDR1 and CDR2 from the germline V gene are MNHEY and SVGAGI. Written as DNA, the CDR3 is TGTGCCAGCAAGCTAGCGGGGGGGGCAGATACGCAGTATTTT. Amino acids: CASKLAGGADTQYF.

V and J are TRBV6-6 and TRBJ2-1; 10 bases fit TRBD2. CDR3 size: 13 residues. The V gene end was trimmed by 10 bases and the J gene end by 6 bases; junction bases not matched to a gene: 6. CDR1 and CDR2 from the germline V gene are MNHNY and SVGAGI (reference sequence). CDR3 protein: CAIREREGNEQFF. The CDR3 DNA reads as TGTGCCATTCGGGAGCGGGAGGGCAATGAGCAGTTCTTC.

The chain joins TRBV2 to TRBJ1-4; unclear D gene. The CDR3 spans 16 residues. The V gene lost 2 bases and the J gene lost 0 bases, with 10 bases spanning the gap. Germline CDR1 SNHLY, CDR2 FYNNEI. For the CDR3, the DNA is TGTGCCAGCAGTGAATATCAGCGGGCAACTAATGAAAAACTGTTTTTT. Translation: CASSEYQRATNEKLFF.

Only one count was recorded for this clone. This rearrangement joins TRBV5-1 to TRBJ2-7; D perhaps matches TRBD1 (6 bases). Germline V gene sequence: CDR1 SGHRS, CDR2 YFSETQ. The CDR3 is 14 amino acids. The V end lost 5 bases, the J end lost 0 bases, and 12 bases lay between the germline ends. As DNA, the CDR3 is TGCGCCAGCAGTCGGGGACAATCCTCCTACGAGCAGTACTTC. This sequence encodes CASSRGQSSYEQYF.

This clone was observed a single time. The J gene is TRBJ2-1, the V gene TRBV19, with TRBD2 identical over 13 bases. The CDR3 totals 16 residues. With V trimmed by 3 bases and J by 7 bases, 6 bases remained unmatched. Germline V gene data show CDR1 as LNHDA and CDR2 as SQIVND (reference sequence). The CDR3 reads CASSISRTSGRNEQFF. The CDR3 DNA sequence: TGTGCCAGTAGTATCTCCAGGACTAGCGGGAGAAATGAGCAGTTCTTC.

The V call is TRBV4-1, the J call TRBJ2-1; 7 nucleotides match TRBD2. J was trimmed by 15 bases and V by 1 base; bases with no gene match: 6. The germline V gene encodes CDR1 MGHRA and CDR2 YSYEKL. This CDR3 spans 12 amino acids. The CDR3 is CASSQVGGRMFF. The CDR3 DNA reads TGCGCCAGCAGCCAAGTGGGAGGGCGAATGTTCTTC.

The V call is TRBV18, the J call TRBJ1-1; possibly TRBD1 for D (5 bases). CDR1 KGHSH and CDR2 LQKENI come from the germline V gene. There are 13 residues in the CDR3. Trimming removed 1 base from V and 4 bases from J, with 7 bases in between. CDR3 protein: CASSPRQGTEAFF. CDR3 DNA: TGTGCCAGCTCACCACGGCAGGGCACTGAAGCTTTCTTT.

The genes are TRBV6-5 and TRBJ1-1, with D possibly matching TRBD1 (6 bases). V shed 10 bases and J shed 1 base, with 13 bases lying between them. The CDR3 runs 13 residues. CDR1 and CDR2 from the germline V gene are MNHEY and SVGAGI. The CDR3 loop reads CAMLGGPNTEAFF. CDR3 nucleotide sequence: TGTGCCATGCTGGGGGGGCCGAACACTGAAGCTTTCTTT.

The chain uses TRBV7-2 and TRBJ2-5; D is possibly TRBD2 (8 bases). CDR3 length equals 17 residues. Looked up from germline, CDR1 is SGHTA and CDR2 is FQGNSA. The V gene lost 5 bases and the J gene lost 1 base, with 20 bases spanning the gap. CDR3 sequence reads: CASSPGGGQIIQETQYF. The CDR3 DNA follows: TGTGCCAGCAGCCCCGGGGGGGGACAGATCATCCAAGAGACCCAGTACTTC.

The rearrangement joins TRBV5-1 to TRBJ1-2, with 7 positions matching TRBD1. The CDR3 is 14 residues long. CDR1 and CDR2 (germline): SGHRS, YFSETQ. The ends lost 0 bases at V and 3 bases at J; junction bases unmatched: 2. CDR3 residues: CASSLDRGYYGYTF. The CDR3 nucleotides are TGCGCCAGCAGCTTGGACAGGGGTTACTATGGCTACACCTTC. Together with reference TRBV5-1 and TRBJ1-2, the CDR3 gives the full variable domain: KAGVTQTPRYLIKTRGQQVTLSCSPISGHRSVSWYQQTPGQGLQFLFEYFSETQRNKGNFPGRFSGRQFSNSRSEMNVSTLELGDSALYLCASSLDRGYYGYTFGSGTRLTVV.

The CDR3 sequence is CASSRGQGVYGQPQHF. The CDR3 DNA sequence: TGTGCCAGTAGTAGGGGACAGGGCGTTTATGGTCAGCCCCAGCATTTT. This chain links TRBV19 with TRBJ1-5; 9 bases are shared with TRBD1. The germline V gene has CDR1 LNHDA and CDR2 SQIVND (reference sequence). The CDR3 has 16 residues. The ends lost 4 bases at V and 6 bases at J; junction bases unmatched: 10.

This chain uses TRBV5-1 with TRBJ2-5; tentatively, D is TRBD2 (6 bases). With 0 bases removed from V and 2 bases from J, the gap between germline ends came to 14 bases. This CDR3 comprises 16 residues. The germline V gene encodes CDR1 SGHRS and CDR2 YFSETQ. CDR3 DNA: TGCGCCAGCAGCTTGGCCGGAGGGGCGGGGCAAGAGACCCAGTACTTC. Protein: CASSLAGGAGQETQYF. The whole variable domain, remainder taken from reference TRBV5-1 and TRBJ2-5, is KAGVTQTPRYLIKTRGQQVTLSCSPISGHRSVSWYQQTPGQGLQFLFEYFSETQRNKGNFPGRFSGRQFSNSRSEMNVSTLELGDSALYLCASSLAGGAGQETQYFGPGTRLLVL.

The chain recombines TRBV6-1 with TRBJ1-4; D call uncertain. The CDR3 has 13 amino acids. Trimming took 3 bases from V and 6 from J, leaving 8 bases between them. Germline CDR1 MNHNS, CDR2 SASEGT. The CDR3 is CASSDSSDEKLFF. CDR3 sequence (DNA): TGTGCCAGCAGTGACAGTTCTGATGAAAAACTGTTTTTT.

This chain connects TRBV29-1 to TRBJ2-2; TRBD1 is a possible D gene (6 bases). The CDR3 length is 16 residues. Trimming cost V 2 bases and J 1 base, with 14 bases left between them. The germline V gene encodes CDR1 SQVTM and CDR2 ANQGSEA. The CDR3 DNA follows: TGCAGCGTTGAAATAGAGGGGGACAAGAACACCGGGGAGCTGTTTTTT. It encodes CSVEIEGDKNTGELFF.

This clone is a singleton in its sample. The genes are TRBV19 and TRBJ1-2, with a weak D call TRBD1 (6 bases). The germline gives CDR1 LNHDA, CDR2 SQIVND (reference sequence). Trimming stripped 4 bases from V and 1 base from J, with 16 bases between. The CDR3 consists of 16 residues. CDR3 in DNA: TGTGCCAGTAGTACCCGACAGGTTACCGATAACTATGGCTACACCTTC. Protein product: CASSTRQVTDNYGYTF.

In DNA, the CDR3 is TGTGCCAGCAGTGAATATAGCTATGAAGCTTTCTTT. Its translation is CASSEYSYEAFF. This chain links TRBV6-1 with TRBJ1-1; D gene uncertain. V gave up 2 bases and J gave up 7 bases, with 8 bases separating them. The CDR3 is 12 amino acids. Germline-derived CDR1 and CDR2 are MNHNS and SASEGT.

This rearrangement joins TRBV30 to TRBJ2-1, with 8 bases that match TRBD1. Per germline, CDR1 GTSNPN and CDR2 SVGIG (reference sequence). V was pared by 8 bases and J by 4 bases, with 10 bases of the junction left unmatched. This CDR3 contains 14 residues. CDR3: CARKDRGLYNEQFF. The CDR3 DNA is TGTGCCCGGAAAGACAGGGGATTATACAATGAGCAGTTCTTC.

The CDR3 DNA reads as TGTGCCAGCAGCCAAACAGGATGGGGCTACACCTTC. Translated, it gives CASSQTGWGYTF. The rearrangement links TRBV14 to TRBJ1-2, with a possible D match to TRBD1 (5 bases). V was cut by 2 bases and J by 8 bases, with 9 bases left in between. CDR1 is SGHDN, CDR2 FVKESK, per germline. The CDR3 runs to 12 residues.

This CDR3 reads CASSEYRSANYGYTF. The CDR3 DNA sequence: TGCGCCAGCAGTGAGTACAGGTCAGCTAACTATGGCTACACCTTC. The chain is built from TRBV10-2 and TRBJ1-2; tentatively, D is TRBD1 (5 bases). This CDR3 comprises 15 residues. CDR1 is WSHSY and CDR2 is SAAADI in the germline V gene. V was clipped by 1 base and J by 0 bases, with 9 bases between them.

This clone has just a few counts. The chain couples TRBV4-1 to TRBJ2-7; 11 bases align to TRBD1. Trimming removed 4 bases from V and 3 bases from J; junction bases left unmatched: 8. Per germline, CDR1 MGHRA and CDR2 YSYEKL. The CDR3 length is 16 residues. The DNA of the CDR3 is TGCGCCAGCAGCCTTTCGCCCGGGACAGGGGGCTACGAGCAGTACTTC. This translates into CASSLSPGTGGYEQYF.

V is TRBV28 and J is TRBJ1-6, with D uncertain. V was cut by 6 bases and J by 2 bases, with 11 bases left in between. The CDR3 covers 15 residues. The V gene's germline CDR1 is MDHEN and CDR2 SYDVKM. CDR3: CASSRWEAYNSPLHF. The DNA for the CDR3 is TGTGCCAGCAGCCGTTGGGAGGCCTATAATTCACCCCTCCACTTT.

This chain uses TRBV6-1 with TRBJ2-1; possibly TRBD1 for D (5 bases). The CDR3 totals 15 residues. Germline-derived CDR1 and CDR2 are MNHNS and SASEGT. V was trimmed by 1 base and J by 3 bases, leaving 10 bases between them. The CDR3 DNA reads as TGTGCCAGCAGTGAAGGCGTCGGACACTACAATGAGCAGTTCTTC. It codes for CASSEGVGHYNEQFF.